The 10 T cell receptor beta chains below were found in one sample sequenced in a study of T cell repertoires in cytomegalovirus infection (dated by TCRdb to about 2019). These receptors' targets are unknown. This specimen's treatment or condition label, per the study, means: in vitro stimulation with specific CMV peptide epitopes to enrich CMV-specific T cells. The data were produced on an Illumina HiSeq 1500. The public sequencing data were trimmed at Q25 with fastp and processed into clonotypes with MiXCR by TCRdb, which kept only in-frame beta chains. Every entry covers one CDR3 protein and lists the most common genes and DNA from its rows. Across this sample there are approximately 71,000 distinct CDR3 sequences, with roughly 20% seen only once. The ten largest clones add up to roughly 62% of the sample. The specimen comprised CD8+ T cells from cultured PBMCs, sampled from culture after CMV antigen stimulation. These receptors originate from a human donor in good health (CMV status not recorded). Some clones in this sample may be carry-over from other donors' samples.

The table lists this clonotype with a few counts. This sequence joins TRBV12-3 or TRBV12-4 and TRBJ2-5; TRBD1 matches at 7 bases. There are 13 residues in the CDR3. Trimming removed 7 bases from V and 8 bases from J; junction bases left unmatched: 10. CDR3 loop: CASNPDRLGTQYF. The CDR3 bases are TGTGCCAGCAACCCGGACAGGTTGGGAACCCAGTACTTC.

This clonotype was detected a few times. The chain combines TRBV6-4 with TRBJ1-2; tentatively, D is TRBD1 (5 bases). The V and J ends lost 5 bases and 6 bases respectively, with 13 bases between them. CDR3 length: 13 amino acids. Germline V gives CDR1 MRHNA, CDR2 SNTAGT. The CDR3 DNA sequence: TGTGCCAGCAGTCTTTCCCCGGGACATGGCTACACCTTC. Its translation is CASSLSPGHGYTF.

This clonotype was observed a few times. The CDR3 protein is CASSQHSTGELFF. CDR3 in DNA: TGCGCCAGCAGCCAACACAGCACCGGGGAGCTGTTTTTT. This sequence joins TRBV4-1 and TRBJ2-2; the D is unclear. V lost 2 bases, J lost 4 bases, and 5 bases lay in between. This CDR3 contains 13 residues. Germline CDR1 and CDR2: MGHRA and YSYEKL.

In this sample, this clonotype turned up a few times. The chain joins TRBV5-6 to TRBJ2-2; D gene uncertain. The CDR3 is 15 residues long. Trimming removed 0 bases at V and 1 base at J, with 7 bases between. CDR1 and CDR2 from the germline V gene are SGHDT and YYEEEE. The CDR3 sequence: CASSLGHLNTGELFF. The CDR3, as DNA: TGTGCCAGCAGCTTGGGACACTTGAACACCGGGGAGCTGTTTTTT.

CDR3 sequence reads: CASSLGQGQGTEAFF. As DNA, the CDR3 is TGTGCCAGCAGCTTAGGGCAGGGGCAGGGCACTGAAGCTTTCTTT. The chain links TRBV7-9 to TRBJ1-1; possible D gene TRBD1, 6 bases. CDR1 is SEHNR, CDR2 FQNEAQ, per germline (reference sequence). V was trimmed by 1 base and J by 4 bases, leaving 13 bases between them. The CDR3 loop spans 15 amino acids. The variable domain in full, with the rest retrieved from reference TRBV7-9 and TRBJ1-1, is DTGVSQNPRHKITKRGQNVTFRCDPISEHNRLYWYRQTLGQGPEFLTYFQNEAQLEKSRLLSDRFSAERPKGSFSTLEIQRTEQGDSAMYLCASSLGQGQGTEAFFGQGTRLTVV.

The gene calls are TRBV7-6 and TRBJ2-2; weak D call: TRBD1 (6 bases). Germline V gene lookup returns CDR1 SGHVS and CDR2 FNYEAQ. This CDR3 region has 16 residues. Trimming left V 6 bases short and J 5 bases short, with 19 bases between. The CDR3 loop reads CASRQKPAGATGELFF. In DNA, the CDR3 is TGTGCCAGCAGACAAAAACCCGCAGGGGCAACCGGGGAGCTGTTTTTT.

The CDR3 nucleotides are TGTGCCAGCAGTTACGCAGACAGGGGTAATCAGCCCCAGCATTTT. Amino acid sequence: CASSYADRGNQPQHF. The rearrangement links TRBV6-2 or TRBV6-3 to TRBJ1-5; 8 bases map to TRBD1. Germline V lookup: CDR1 MNHEY, CDR2 SVGEGT. V was clipped by 2 bases and J by 4 bases; unmatched bases: 4. The CDR3 runs 15 residues.

The chain recombines TRBV4-2 with TRBJ2-1, with a weak D call TRBD1 (6 bases). The ends were cut back, 3 bases at V and 1 base at J, with 13 bases in the middle. The germline CDR1 and CDR2 sequences are LGHNA and YNFKEQ. The CDR3 consists of 16 residues. The CDR3 loop is CASSHSFQGSYNEQFF. CDR3 coding DNA: TGTGCCAGCAGCCACAGTTTCCAGGGGTCCTACAATGAGCAGTTCTTC.

The V and J genes are TRBV10-2 and TRBJ1-1; D call uncertain. The germline V gene has CDR1 WSHSY and CDR2 SAAADI. The CDR3 consists of 11 residues. Trimming removed 4 bases from V and 6 bases from J, with 6 bases in between. The CDR3 loop reads CASSVRAEAFF. CDR3 sequence (DNA): TGCGCCAGCAGTGTGAGGGCTGAAGCTTTCTTT.

The chain uses TRBV7-9 and TRBJ1-2, with D possibly being TRBD1 (6 bases). The V end was cut by 5 bases, the J end by 6 bases, with 13 bases between. Germline V lookup: CDR1 SEHNR, CDR2 FQNEAQ (reference sequence). The CDR3 spans 13 residues. The CDR3 reads CASSVPGQHGYTF. The CDR3 bases are TGTGCCAGCAGCGTTCCTGGACAGCATGGCTACACCTTC.